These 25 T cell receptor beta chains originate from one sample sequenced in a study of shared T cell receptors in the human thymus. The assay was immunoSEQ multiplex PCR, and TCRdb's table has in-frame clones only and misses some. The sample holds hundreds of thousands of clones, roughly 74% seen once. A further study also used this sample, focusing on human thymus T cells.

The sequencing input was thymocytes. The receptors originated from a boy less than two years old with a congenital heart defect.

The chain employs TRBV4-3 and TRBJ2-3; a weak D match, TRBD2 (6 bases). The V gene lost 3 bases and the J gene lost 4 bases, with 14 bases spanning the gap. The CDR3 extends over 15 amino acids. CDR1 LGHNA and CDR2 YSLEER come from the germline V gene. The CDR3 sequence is CASSQQTGVPDTQYF. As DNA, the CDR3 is TGCGCCAGCAGCCAGCAAACGGGAGTTCCAGATACGCAGTATTTT.

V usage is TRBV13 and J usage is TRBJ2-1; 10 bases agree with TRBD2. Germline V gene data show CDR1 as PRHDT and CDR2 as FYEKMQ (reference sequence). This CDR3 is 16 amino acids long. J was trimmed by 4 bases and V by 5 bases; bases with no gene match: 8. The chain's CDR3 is CASSMIGLAAYNEQFF. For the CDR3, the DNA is TGTGCCAGCAGCATGATAGGACTAGCGGCATACAATGAGCAGTTCTTC.

The CDR3 sequence is CASSLATPPGLAGGIAKNIQYF. CDR3 bases: TGTGCCAGCAGCTTAGCGACACCGCCGGGACTAGCGGGAGGGATAGCCAAAAACATTCAGTACTTC. The chain links TRBV7-8 to TRBJ2-4; 16 bases fit TRBD2. CDR3 length: 22 amino acids. Germline trimming cut 0 bases from V and 0 bases from J; bases unmatched to any gene: 11. Germline values: CDR1 SGHVS, CDR2 FQNEAQ. The full variable domain, completed using reference TRBV7-8 and TRBJ2-4, is GAGVSQSPRYKVAKRGQDVALRCDPISGHVSLFWYQQALGQGPEFLTYFQNEAQLDKSGLPSDRFFAERPEGSVSTLKIQRTQQEDSAVYLCASSLATPPGLAGGIAKNIQYFGAGTRLSVL.

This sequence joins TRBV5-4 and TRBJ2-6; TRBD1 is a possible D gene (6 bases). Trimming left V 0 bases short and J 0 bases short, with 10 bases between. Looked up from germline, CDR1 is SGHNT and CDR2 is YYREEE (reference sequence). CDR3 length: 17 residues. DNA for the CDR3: TGTGCCAGCAGCTTGGTTGTCAGGGGCTCTGGGGCCAACGTCCTGACTTTC. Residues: CASSLVVRGSGANVLTF.

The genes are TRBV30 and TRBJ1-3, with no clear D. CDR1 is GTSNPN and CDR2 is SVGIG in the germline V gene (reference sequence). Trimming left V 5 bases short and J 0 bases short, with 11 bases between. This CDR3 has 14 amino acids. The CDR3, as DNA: TGTGCCTGGCTAGACGTACGCTCTGGAAACACCATATATTTT. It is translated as CAWLDVRSGNTIYF.

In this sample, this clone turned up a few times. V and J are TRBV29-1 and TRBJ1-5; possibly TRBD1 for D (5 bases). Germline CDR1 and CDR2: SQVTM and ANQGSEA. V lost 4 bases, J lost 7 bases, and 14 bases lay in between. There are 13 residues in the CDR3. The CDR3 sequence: CSVALGGGQPQHF. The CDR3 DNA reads TGCAGCGTTGCCCTCGGGGGAGGGCAGCCCCAGCATTTT.

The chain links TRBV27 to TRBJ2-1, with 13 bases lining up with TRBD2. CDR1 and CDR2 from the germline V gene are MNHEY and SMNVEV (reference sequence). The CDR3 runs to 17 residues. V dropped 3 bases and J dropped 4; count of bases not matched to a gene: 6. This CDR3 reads CASSFGTSGTKYNEQFF. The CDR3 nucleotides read TGTGCCAGCAGTTTCGGGACTAGCGGGACTAAATACAATGAGCAGTTCTTC.

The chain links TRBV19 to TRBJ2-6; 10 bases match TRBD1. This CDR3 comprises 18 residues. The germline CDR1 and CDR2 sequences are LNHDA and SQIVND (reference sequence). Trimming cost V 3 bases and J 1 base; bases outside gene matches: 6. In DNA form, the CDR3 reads TGTGCCAGTAGTATCAGGGACAGGGGTCGATCTGGGGCCAACGTCCTGACTTTC. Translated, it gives CASSIRDRGRSGANVLTF.

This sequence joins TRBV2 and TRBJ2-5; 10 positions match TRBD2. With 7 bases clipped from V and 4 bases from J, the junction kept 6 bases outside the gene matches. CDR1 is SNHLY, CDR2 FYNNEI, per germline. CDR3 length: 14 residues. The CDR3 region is CASMASGSIETQYF. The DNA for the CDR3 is TGTGCCAGCATGGCTAGCGGGAGTATAGAGACCCAGTACTTC.

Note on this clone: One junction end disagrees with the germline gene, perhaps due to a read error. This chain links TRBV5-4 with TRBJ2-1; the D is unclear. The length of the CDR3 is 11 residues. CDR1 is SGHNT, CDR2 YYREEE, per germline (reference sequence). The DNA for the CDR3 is TGTGCCAGCAGCTACTACCATGAGCAGTTCTTC. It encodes CASSYYHEQFF. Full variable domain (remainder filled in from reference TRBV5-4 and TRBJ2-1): ETGVTQSPTHLIKTRGQQVTLRCSSQSGHNTVSWYQQALGQGPQFIFQYYREEENGRGNFPPRFSGLQFPNYSSELNVNALELDDSALYLCASSYYHEQFFGPGTRLTVL.

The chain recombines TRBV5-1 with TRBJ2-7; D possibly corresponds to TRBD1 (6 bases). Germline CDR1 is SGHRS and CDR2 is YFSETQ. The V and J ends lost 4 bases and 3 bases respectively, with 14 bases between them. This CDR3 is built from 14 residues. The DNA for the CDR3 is TGCGCCAGCAGCCTGCCGGACAGAAACTACGAGCAGTACTTC. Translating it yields CASSLPDRNYEQYF.

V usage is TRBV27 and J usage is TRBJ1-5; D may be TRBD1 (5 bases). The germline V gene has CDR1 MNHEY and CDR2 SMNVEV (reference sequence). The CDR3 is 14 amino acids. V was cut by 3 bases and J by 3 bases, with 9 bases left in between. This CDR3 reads CASSLSGYNQPQHF. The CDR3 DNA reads TGTGCCAGCAGTTTGTCAGGGTACAATCAGCCCCAGCATTTT.

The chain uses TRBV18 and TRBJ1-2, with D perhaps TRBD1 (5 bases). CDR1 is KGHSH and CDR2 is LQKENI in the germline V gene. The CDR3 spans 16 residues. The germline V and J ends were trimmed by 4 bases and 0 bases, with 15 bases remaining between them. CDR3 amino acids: CASSRGEKGANYGYTF. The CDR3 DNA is TGTGCCAGCTCACGGGGCGAAAAGGGTGCTAACTATGGCTACACCTTC.

The CDR3 nucleotides are TGTGCCTGGAGTGTACAGTTTTTTAGGGACAGGGGCTACGAGCAGTACTTC. This codes for CAWSVQFFRDRGYEQYF. J is TRBJ2-7 and V is TRBV30; 10 nucleotides agree with TRBD1. This CDR3 is 17 amino acids long. Germline V gives CDR1 GTSNPN, CDR2 SVGIG (reference sequence). V shed 0 bases, J shed 3 bases, and the junction held 11 bases outside the gene matches.

The CDR3 region is CASSPRRGNRGRGYEQYF. The CDR3 DNA is TGTGCCAGCAGCCCGCGGCGAGGGAACAGGGGCAGGGGCTACGAGCAGTACTTC. The gene calls are TRBV11-2 and TRBJ2-7; 7 positions agree with TRBD1. CDR3 length: 18 amino acids. V lost 5 bases to trimming and J lost 3 bases; unmatched junction nucleotides: 19. The germline gives CDR1 SGHAT, CDR2 FQNNGV.

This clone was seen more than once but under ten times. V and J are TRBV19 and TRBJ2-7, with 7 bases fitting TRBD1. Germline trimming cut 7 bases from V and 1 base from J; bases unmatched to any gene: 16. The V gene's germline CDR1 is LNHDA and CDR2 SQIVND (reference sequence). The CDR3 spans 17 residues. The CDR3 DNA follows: TGTGCCAGTACCCCGCGCGCGTCCGGGACAGAATCCTACGAGCAGTACTTC. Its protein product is CASTPRASGTESYEQYF.

The CDR3 DNA sequence: TGTGCCAGCAGTGAATCACCCAGGGCTAGCTACGAGCAGTACTTC. This encodes CASSESPRASYEQYF. V and J are TRBV6-1 and TRBJ2-7; a weak D match, TRBD1 (5 bases). V lost 2 bases to trimming and J lost 3 bases, with 14 bases between them. CDR3 size: 15 residues. The germline V gene has CDR1 MNHNS and CDR2 SASEGT.

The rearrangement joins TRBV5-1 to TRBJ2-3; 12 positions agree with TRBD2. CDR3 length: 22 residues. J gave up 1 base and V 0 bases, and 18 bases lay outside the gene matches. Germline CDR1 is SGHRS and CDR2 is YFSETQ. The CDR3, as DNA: TGCGCCAGCAGCTTGGCCACAGGACCCGGGACTAGCGGGCCGAATTGCACAGATACGCAGTATTTT. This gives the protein CASSLATGPGTSGPNCTDTQYF.

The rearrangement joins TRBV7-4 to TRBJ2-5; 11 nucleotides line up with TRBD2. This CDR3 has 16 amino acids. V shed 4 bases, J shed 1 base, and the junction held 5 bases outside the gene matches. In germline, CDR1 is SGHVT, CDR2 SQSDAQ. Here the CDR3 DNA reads TGTGCCAGCAGCTCGACTAGCGGGACCCCCCAAGAGACCCAGTACTTC. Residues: CASSSTSGTPQETQYF.

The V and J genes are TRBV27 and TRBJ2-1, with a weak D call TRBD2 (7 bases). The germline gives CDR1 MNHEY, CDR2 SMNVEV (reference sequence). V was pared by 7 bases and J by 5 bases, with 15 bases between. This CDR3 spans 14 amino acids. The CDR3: CASMGGGFNNEQFF. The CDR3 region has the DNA TGTGCCAGCATGGGGGGGGGCTTTAACAATGAGCAGTTCTTC.

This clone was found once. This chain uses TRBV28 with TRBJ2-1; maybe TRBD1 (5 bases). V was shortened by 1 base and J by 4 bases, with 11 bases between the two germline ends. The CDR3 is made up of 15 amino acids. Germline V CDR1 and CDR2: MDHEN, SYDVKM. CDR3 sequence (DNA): TGTGCCAGCAGTTTATTCGGGCAGGGATACAATGAGCAGTTCTTC. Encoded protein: CASSLFGQGYNEQFF.

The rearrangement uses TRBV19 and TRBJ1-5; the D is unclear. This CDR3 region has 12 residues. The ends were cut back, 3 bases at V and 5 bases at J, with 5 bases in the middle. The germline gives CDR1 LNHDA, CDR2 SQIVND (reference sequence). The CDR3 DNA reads TGTGCCAGTAGTATCGGGGATCAGCCCCAGCATTTT. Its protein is CASSIGDQPQHF. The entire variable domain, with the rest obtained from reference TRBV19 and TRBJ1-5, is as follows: DGGITQSPKYLFRKEGQNVTLSCEQNLNHDAMYWYRQDPGQGLRLIYYSQIVNDFQKGDIAEGYSVSREKKESFPLTVTSAQKNPTAFYLCASSIGDQPQHFGDGTRLSIL.

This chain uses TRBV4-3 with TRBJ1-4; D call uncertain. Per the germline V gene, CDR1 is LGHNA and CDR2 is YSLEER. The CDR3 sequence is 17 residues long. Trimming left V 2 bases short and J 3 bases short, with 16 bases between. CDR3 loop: CASSQTPGSAANEKLFF. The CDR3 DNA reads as TGCGCCAGCAGCCAAACTCCCGGGAGTGCTGCTAATGAAAAACTGTTTTTT.

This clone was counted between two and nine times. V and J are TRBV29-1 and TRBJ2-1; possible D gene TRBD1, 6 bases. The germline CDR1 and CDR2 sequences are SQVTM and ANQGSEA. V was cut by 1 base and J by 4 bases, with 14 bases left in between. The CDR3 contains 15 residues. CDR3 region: CSVEGEGEGYNEQFF. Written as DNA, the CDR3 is TGCAGCGTTGAAGGTGAGGGGGAAGGATACAATGAGCAGTTCTTC.

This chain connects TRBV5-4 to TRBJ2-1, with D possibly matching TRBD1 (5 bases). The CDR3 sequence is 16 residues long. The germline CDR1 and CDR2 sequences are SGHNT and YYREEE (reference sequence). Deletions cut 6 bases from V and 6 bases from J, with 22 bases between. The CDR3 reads CASTPQLGEEPNEQFF. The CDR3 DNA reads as TGTGCCAGCACCCCTCAGTTAGGGGAAGAGCCCAATGAGCAGTTCTTC.